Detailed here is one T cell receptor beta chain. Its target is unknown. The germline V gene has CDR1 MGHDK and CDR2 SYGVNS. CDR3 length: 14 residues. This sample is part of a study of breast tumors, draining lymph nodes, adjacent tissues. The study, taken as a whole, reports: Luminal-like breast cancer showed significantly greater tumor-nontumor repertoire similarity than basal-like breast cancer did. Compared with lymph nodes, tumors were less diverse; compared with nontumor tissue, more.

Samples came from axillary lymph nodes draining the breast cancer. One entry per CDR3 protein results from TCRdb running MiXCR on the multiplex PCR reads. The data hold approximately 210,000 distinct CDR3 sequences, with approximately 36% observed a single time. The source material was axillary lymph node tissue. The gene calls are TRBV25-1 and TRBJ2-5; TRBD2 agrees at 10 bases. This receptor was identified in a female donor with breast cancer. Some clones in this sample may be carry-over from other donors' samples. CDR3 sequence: CARDEERGGKTQYF. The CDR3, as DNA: TGTGCTAGAGATGAGGAGCGGGGGGGAAAGACCCAGTACTTC.